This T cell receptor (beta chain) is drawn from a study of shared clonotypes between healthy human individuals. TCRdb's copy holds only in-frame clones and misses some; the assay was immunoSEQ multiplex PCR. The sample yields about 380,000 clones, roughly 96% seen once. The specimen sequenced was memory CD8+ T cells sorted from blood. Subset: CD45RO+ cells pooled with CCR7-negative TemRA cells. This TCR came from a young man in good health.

This CDR3 reads CASRGLAELPMYF. As DNA, the CDR3 is TGTGCCAGCAGAGGGCTAGCGGAGCTCCCTATGTACTTC. The chain uses TRBV6-1 and TRBJ2-7, with 7 bases fitting TRBD2. The CDR3 extends over 13 amino acids. Germline loops: CDR1 MNHNS, CDR2 SASEGT. Trimming removed 6 bases from V and 12 bases from J; junction bases left unmatched: 14.